This T cell receptor beta chain was recovered during a study of response to subunit inactivated influenza vaccine. The study's findings and limits: After each seasonal influenza vaccination, few new T cells are recruited, the authors suggested.

This clonotype was counted a few times. Its cognate antigen is unknown. A single record per CDR3 protein comes from TCRdb applying MiXCR to the RT-PCR reads. The sample lists a few hundred thousand distinct CDR3 sequences, 22% occurring once. The CDR3 totals 14 residues. Per the germline V gene, CDR1 is MDHEN and CDR2 is SYDVKM. Trimming pared 3 bases from V and 2 bases from J, leaving 8 bases between. This receptor was taken from a man aged 45 to 70 who received an inactivated influenza vaccine. This sample comprised PBMCs from blood, obtained less than 22 months after vaccination. V gene TRBV28 combines with J gene TRBJ1-3; D is uncertain. The CDR3 nucleotides are TGTGCCAGCAGTTTCCCACCGGCTGGAAACACCATATATTTT. This translates into CASSFPPAGNTIYF.